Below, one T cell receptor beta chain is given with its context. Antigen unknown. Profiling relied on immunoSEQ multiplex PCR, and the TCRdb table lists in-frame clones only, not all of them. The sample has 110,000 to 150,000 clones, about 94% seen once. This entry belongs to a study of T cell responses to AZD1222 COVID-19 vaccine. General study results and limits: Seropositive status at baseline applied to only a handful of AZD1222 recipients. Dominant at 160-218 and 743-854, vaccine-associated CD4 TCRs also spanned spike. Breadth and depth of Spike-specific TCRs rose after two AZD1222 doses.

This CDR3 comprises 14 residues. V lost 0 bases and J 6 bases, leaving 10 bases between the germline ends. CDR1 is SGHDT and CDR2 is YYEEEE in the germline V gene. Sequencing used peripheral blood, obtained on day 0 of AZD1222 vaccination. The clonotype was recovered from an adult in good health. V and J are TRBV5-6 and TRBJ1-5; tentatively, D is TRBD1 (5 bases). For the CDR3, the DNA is TGTGCCAGCAGCTTGGGCCTGGGGGGTCAGCCCCAGCATTTT. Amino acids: CASSLGLGGQPQHF.